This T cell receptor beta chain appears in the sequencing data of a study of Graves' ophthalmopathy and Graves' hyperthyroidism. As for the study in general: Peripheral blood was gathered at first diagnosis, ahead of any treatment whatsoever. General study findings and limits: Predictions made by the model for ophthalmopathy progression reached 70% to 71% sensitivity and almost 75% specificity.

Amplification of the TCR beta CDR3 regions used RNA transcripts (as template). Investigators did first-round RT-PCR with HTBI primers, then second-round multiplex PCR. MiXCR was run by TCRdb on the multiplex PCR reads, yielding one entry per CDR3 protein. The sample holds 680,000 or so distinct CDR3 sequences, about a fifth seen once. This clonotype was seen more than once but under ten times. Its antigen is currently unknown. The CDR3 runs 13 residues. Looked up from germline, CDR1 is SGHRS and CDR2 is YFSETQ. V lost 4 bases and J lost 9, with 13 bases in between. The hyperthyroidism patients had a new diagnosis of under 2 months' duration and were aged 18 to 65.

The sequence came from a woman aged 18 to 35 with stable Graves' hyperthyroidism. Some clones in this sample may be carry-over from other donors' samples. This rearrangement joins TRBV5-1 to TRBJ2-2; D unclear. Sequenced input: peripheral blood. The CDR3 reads CASSADFLRELFF. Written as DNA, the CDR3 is TGCGCCAGCAGCGCTGACTTCCTGAGGGAGCTGTTTTTT. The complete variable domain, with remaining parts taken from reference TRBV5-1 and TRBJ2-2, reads KAGVTQTPRYLIKTRGQQVTLSCSPISGHRSVSWYQQTPGQGLQFLFEYFSETQRNKGNFPGRFSGRQFSNSRSEMNVSTLELGDSALYLCASSADFLRELFFGEGSRLTVL.